What follows are 29 T cell receptor beta chains derived from one specimen sequenced in a study of OX40 agonist ivuxolimab in advanced cancers. Some clones are missing from TCRdb's copy, which holds only in-frame ones; the method was immunoSEQ multiplex PCR. This table has roughly 91,000 clones, about 96% appearing once. This sample comprised CD4+ or CD8+ T cells sorted from blood, obtained in a trial of the OX40 agonist ivuxolimab. These receptors originate from an adult with an advanced solid tumor such as melanoma, head and neck, liver or kidney cancer.

The chain couples TRBV11-2 to TRBJ2-7; the D gene is possibly TRBD2 (5 bases). The germline V gene encodes CDR1 SGHAT and CDR2 FQNNGV. V lost 4 bases and J 2 bases, leaving 6 bases between the germline ends. This CDR3 comprises 12 residues. This CDR3 reads CASSYGTYEQYF. The DNA of the CDR3 is TGTGCCAGCAGCTACGGGACCTACGAGCAGTACTTC.

This sequence joins TRBV19 and TRBJ1-5; maybe TRBD1 (6 bases). CDR3 length: 14 amino acids. The germline V and J ends were trimmed by 0 bases and 9 bases, with 12 bases remaining between them. The germline V gene encodes CDR1 LNHDA and CDR2 SQIVND (reference sequence). The CDR3 coding sequence is TGTGCCAGTAGTATAGATCAGGGGAGACGGCCCCAGCATTTT. Translating it yields CASSIDQGRRPQHF.

The chain links TRBV2 to TRBJ2-2; 7 nucleotides agree with TRBD1. V dropped 10 bases and J dropped 5; count of bases not matched to a gene: 13. CDR3 length equals 15 residues. CDR1 and CDR2 from the germline V gene are SNHLY and FYNNEI. CDR3 amino acids: CATPPDREFTGELFF. The CDR3 region has the DNA TGTGCCACTCCTCCCGACAGGGAATTTACCGGGGAGCTGTTTTTT.

This chain joins TRBV5-6 and TRBJ1-5; the D gene is possibly TRBD1 (5 bases). The length of the CDR3 is 15 residues. Looked up from germline, CDR1 is SGHDT and CDR2 is YYEEEE. Deletions cut 2 bases from V and 0 bases from J, with 9 bases between. The CDR3 coding sequence is TGTGCCAGCAGCTTTGACGGGGCTAGCAATCAGCCCCAGCATTTT. It is translated as CASSFDGASNQPQHF.

V is TRBV19 and J is TRBJ2-1, with 9 bases that match TRBD1. After removal of 2 bases from V and 3 bases from J, the junction contained 8 bases not matched to a gene. Germline V gene lookup returns CDR1 LNHDA and CDR2 SQIVND (reference sequence). The CDR3 has 17 residues. The CDR3 DNA sequence: TGTGCCAGTAGTATAAATCTTTGGGACAGGGACTACAATGAGCAGTTCTTC. This codes for CASSINLWDRDYNEQFF.

In this sample, this clone turned up once. The chain couples TRBV9 to TRBJ2-1; D may be TRBD2 (6 bases). The CDR3 has 16 amino acids. Germline assignment: CDR1 SGDLS and CDR2 YYNGEE. V dropped 9 bases and J dropped 0 bases, with 19 bases sitting between them. The CDR3 region is CANTKEGTYSYNEQFF. The CDR3 region has the DNA TGTGCCAACACGAAGGAGGGGACTTACTCCTACAATGAGCAGTTCTTC.

The chain couples TRBV19 to TRBJ1-5; 7 bases agree with TRBD1. CDR1 and CDR2 (germline): LNHDA, SQIVND (reference sequence). The CDR3 is made up of 12 amino acids. J lost 5 bases, V lost 11 bases, and 6 bases had no gene match. The CDR3 spells CASRTGDQPQHF. The CDR3 DNA reads TGTGCCTCCCGGACAGGAGATCAGCCCCAGCATTTT.

This chain uses TRBV7-9 with TRBJ2-5; D ambiguous. V gave up 2 bases and J gave up 2 bases, with 9 bases separating them. This CDR3 has 14 amino acids. Germline V gene lookup returns CDR1 SEHNR and CDR2 FQNEAQ (reference sequence). The CDR3 loop reads CASSLRAGQETQYF. As DNA, the CDR3 is TGTGCCAGCAGCTTAAGGGCAGGACAAGAGACCCAGTACTTC.

CDR3 sequence reads: CASSIIQDTGHDGYTF. The DNA for the CDR3 is TGTGCCAGTAGTATAATTCAGGACACAGGGCACGATGGCTACACCTTC. The J gene is TRBJ1-2, the V gene TRBV19; a weak D match, TRBD1 (6 bases). The CDR3 has 16 amino acids. Germline CDR1 and CDR2: LNHDA and SQIVND (reference sequence). Between the trimmed V and J ends, which lost 2 bases and 6 bases, there was a span of 19 bases.

The chain combines TRBV11-2 with TRBJ1-1, with 8 bases lining up with TRBD1. Trimming removed 8 bases from V and 4 bases from J; junction bases left unmatched: 9. The germline V gene has CDR1 SGHAT and CDR2 FQNNGV. The CDR3 covers 14 residues. The CDR3 DNA sequence: TGTGCCAGCGGAGGACGCAGGGGGCCCACTGAAGCTTTCTTT. Translating gives CASGGRRGPTEAFF.

The genes are TRBV6-5 and TRBJ1-2, with TRBD1 matching over 7 bases. From germline, CDR1 is MNHEY and CDR2 SVGAGI. Losses at the gene ends were 4 bases for V and 0 bases for J; bases not matched to a gene: 8. The CDR3 consists of 16 residues. The CDR3 sequence is CASSLLTGQTNYGYTF. CDR3 DNA sequence: TGTGCCAGCAGTTTATTAACGGGACAGACTAACTATGGCTACACCTTC.

The count of this clone is one. The chain joins TRBV29-1 to TRBJ2-5; no definite D call. In germline, CDR1 is SQVTM, CDR2 ANQGSEA. The CDR3 spans 10 residues. Trimming cost V 7 bases and J 5 bases, with 8 bases left between them. This CDR3 reads CSAVGETQYF. The CDR3, as DNA: TGCAGCGCTGTGGGGGAGACCCAGTACTTC.

The chain recombines TRBV7-9 with TRBJ2-7; no reliable D call. Germline V gene data show CDR1 as SEHNR and CDR2 as FQNEAQ (reference sequence). With 2 bases removed from V and 1 base from J, the gap between germline ends came to 15 bases. The CDR3 is made up of 16 amino acids. CDR3 in DNA: TGTGCCAGCAGCTTAAGTATAAGTCGGATTTCCTACGAGCAGTACTTC. The encoded protein is CASSLSISRISYEQYF. Full variable domain (outside the CDR3, taken from reference TRBV7-9 and TRBJ2-7): DTGVSQNPRHKITKRGQNVTFRCDPISEHNRLYWYRQTLGQGPEFLTYFQNEAQLEKSRLLSDRFSAERPKGSFSTLEIQRTEQGDSAMYLCASSLSISRISYEQYFGPGTRLTVT.

The genes are TRBV27 and TRBJ2-1; 12 nucleotides agree with TRBD2. This CDR3 region has 17 residues. CDR1 and CDR2 from the germline V gene are MNHEY and SMNVEV (reference sequence). Trimming at V came to 5 bases and at J to 8 bases, leaving 13 bases not matched to a gene. This CDR3 is CASSPAASGRAIDEQFF. In nucleotides, the CDR3 is TGTGCCAGCAGTCCAGCGGCTAGCGGGAGGGCCATCGATGAGCAGTTCTTC.

The rearrangement joins TRBV7-7 to TRBJ2-7; 8 bases agree with TRBD2. The V gene end was trimmed by 5 bases and the J gene end by 0 bases; junction bases not matched to a gene: 3. The CDR3 extends over 14 amino acids. Germline V gene data show CDR1 as SSHAT and CDR2 as FNYEAQ (reference sequence). DNA for the CDR3: TGTGCCAGCAGCCCTGGACTAGCCTCCTACGAGCAGTACTTC. It specifies CASSPGLASYEQYF.

CDR3 DNA: TGTGCCAGCAGTGACGAGGGGGGAGCCGCCTACGAGCAGTACTTC. Protein sequence: CASSDEGGAAYEQYF. V gene TRBV27 combines with J gene TRBJ2-7; D is possibly TRBD1 or TRBD2 (6 bases each). Trimming left V 5 bases short and J 2 bases short, with 16 bases between. CDR3 size: 15 residues. From germline, CDR1 is MNHEY and CDR2 SMNVEV (reference sequence).

The rearrangement uses TRBV19 and TRBJ2-7, with D uncertain. The CDR3 length is 15 residues. Germline CDR1 reads LNHDA; CDR2 reads SQIVND (reference sequence). With 1 base removed from V and 0 bases from J, the gap between germline ends came to 10 bases. The CDR3 sequence: CASSIVMWNSYEQYF. CDR3 sequence (DNA): TGTGCCAGTAGTATAGTAATGTGGAACTCCTACGAGCAGTACTTC.

This rearrangement joins TRBV7-9 to TRBJ2-7; D remains ambiguous. The V end lost 5 bases, the J end lost 3 bases, and 11 bases lay between the germline ends. CDR3 length: 13 residues. In germline, CDR1 is SEHNR, CDR2 FQNEAQ (reference sequence). The CDR3 DNA reads as TGTGCCAGCAGCCCCGTCGGTAGCTACGAGCAGTACTTC. Its translation is CASSPVGSYEQYF.

The chain is built from TRBV4-1 and TRBJ1-1; 8 bases fit TRBD1. J gave up 1 base and V 3 bases, and 7 bases lay outside the gene matches. From germline, CDR1 is MGHRA and CDR2 YSYEKL. This CDR3 has 16 residues. This chain's CDR3 is CASSHNPGTGNTEAFF. In DNA, the CDR3 is TGCGCCAGCAGCCACAACCCCGGGACAGGGAACACTGAAGCTTTCTTT.

The table lists this clone with a count of one. This chain joins TRBV2 and TRBJ2-2, with a possible D match to TRBD1 (6 bases). The germline V gene has CDR1 SNHLY and CDR2 FYNNEI. The CDR3 extends over 16 amino acids. V lost 3 bases to trimming and J lost 5 bases, with 16 bases between them. The chain's CDR3 is CASSEGVGAWTGELFF. In DNA form, the CDR3 reads TGTGCCAGCAGTGAGGGGGTGGGGGCCTGGACCGGGGAGCTGTTTTTT.

The chain has TRBV7-8 and TRBJ1-1; unclear D gene. This CDR3 contains 14 residues. CDR1 and CDR2 (germline): SGHVS, FQNEAQ. The ends were cut back, 5 bases at V and 0 bases at J, with 10 bases in the middle. CDR3 sequence (DNA): TGTGCCAGCAGCCTGGGATTCGTGAACACTGAAGCTTTCTTT. This codes for CASSLGFVNTEAFF.

V usage is TRBV5-6 and J usage is TRBJ2-7, with D possibly matching TRBD1 (6 bases). The germline gives CDR1 SGHDT, CDR2 YYEEEE. The CDR3 runs 12 residues. Trimming pared 2 bases from V and 6 bases from J, leaving 9 bases between. The CDR3 DNA follows: TGTGCCAGCAGCTTCAGGGGATCCGAGCAGTACTTC. Protein sequence: CASSFRGSEQYF.

About this clone: One end of the junction varies from germline; a read error may be responsible. This chain connects TRBV6-5 to TRBJ1-2; D gene uncertain. The CDR3 consists of 13 residues. The germline CDR1 and CDR2 sequences are MNHEY and SVGAGI. The CDR3 nucleotides are TGTGCCAGCAGTTACAAGGGCCCGTCGGGCCTTGCCTTC. It yields the protein CASSYKGPSGLAF.

The rearrangement joins TRBV19 to TRBJ1-4, with 8 bases that match TRBD1. There are 12 residues in the CDR3. Germline lookup yields CDR1 LNHDA and CDR2 SQIVND (reference sequence). The ends lost 5 bases at V and 13 bases at J; junction bases unmatched: 6. For the CDR3, the DNA is TGTGCCAGTAGTTTCGGACAGGGTAGACTGTTTTTT. It translates to CASSFGQGRLFF.

The chain employs TRBV10-3 and TRBJ2-7; 9 nucleotides line up with TRBD1. V lost 6 bases and J lost 3; bases outside the gene matches: 9. This CDR3 comprises 15 residues. CDR1 is ENHRY, CDR2 SYGVKD, per germline. The CDR3 is CAISYSGTGNYEQYF. The CDR3 nucleotides are TGTGCCATCAGCTACTCCGGGACAGGGAACTACGAGCAGTACTTC.

This chain joins TRBV5-4 and TRBJ1-2; 10 bases fit TRBD1. The CDR3 length is 18 residues. V lost 4 bases to trimming and J lost 2 bases; unmatched junction nucleotides: 14. Germline loops: CDR1 SGHNT, CDR2 YYREEE (reference sequence). CDR3 nucleotide sequence: TGTGCCAGCAGCCTGCCACCGTCAGGGACAGGGGTAAACTATGGCTACACCTTC. Its protein product is CASSLPPSGTGVNYGYTF.

The chain has TRBV16 and TRBJ2-3; TRBD1 matches at 8 bases. The CDR3 extends over 15 amino acids. Germline assignment: CDR1 KGHSY and CDR2 FQNENV. J gave up 4 bases and V 4 bases, and 7 bases lay outside the gene matches. The CDR3 sequence is CASSRSQGGPDTQYF. As DNA, the CDR3 is TGTGCCAGCAGCCGATCACAGGGGGGCCCAGATACGCAGTATTTT.

This clone was counted once. The J gene is TRBJ2-1, the V gene TRBV7-6; 7 positions agree with TRBD1. Germline V gene data show CDR1 as SGHVS and CDR2 as FNYEAQ. The length of the CDR3 is 12 residues. V was pared by 5 bases and J by 8 bases, with 3 bases of the junction left unmatched. The DNA for the CDR3 is TGTGCCAGCAGCACAGGGGAGTATGAGCAGTTCTTC. Protein product: CASSTGEYEQFF.

The chain carries TRBV12-1 and TRBJ2-7. TRBV12-1 is listed as a pseudogene. The CDR3 extends over 13 amino acids. The CDR3 nucleotides are TGTGCCAGCAGCCCATCGGGGGGACAGAGGCAGTACTTC. Its translation is CASSPSGGQRQYF.